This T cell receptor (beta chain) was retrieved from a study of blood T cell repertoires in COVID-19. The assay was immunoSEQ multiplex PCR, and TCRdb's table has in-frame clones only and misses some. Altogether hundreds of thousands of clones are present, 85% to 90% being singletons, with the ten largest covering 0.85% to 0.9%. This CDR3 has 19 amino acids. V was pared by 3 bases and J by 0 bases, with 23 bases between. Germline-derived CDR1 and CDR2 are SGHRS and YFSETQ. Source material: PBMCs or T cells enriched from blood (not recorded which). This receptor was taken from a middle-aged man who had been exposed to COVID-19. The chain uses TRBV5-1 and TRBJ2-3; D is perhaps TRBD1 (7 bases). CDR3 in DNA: TGCGCCAGCAGCTATGGCAGGGGGGCCCCTGACGCTAGCACAGATACGCAGTATTTT. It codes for CASSYGRGAPDASTDTQYF.